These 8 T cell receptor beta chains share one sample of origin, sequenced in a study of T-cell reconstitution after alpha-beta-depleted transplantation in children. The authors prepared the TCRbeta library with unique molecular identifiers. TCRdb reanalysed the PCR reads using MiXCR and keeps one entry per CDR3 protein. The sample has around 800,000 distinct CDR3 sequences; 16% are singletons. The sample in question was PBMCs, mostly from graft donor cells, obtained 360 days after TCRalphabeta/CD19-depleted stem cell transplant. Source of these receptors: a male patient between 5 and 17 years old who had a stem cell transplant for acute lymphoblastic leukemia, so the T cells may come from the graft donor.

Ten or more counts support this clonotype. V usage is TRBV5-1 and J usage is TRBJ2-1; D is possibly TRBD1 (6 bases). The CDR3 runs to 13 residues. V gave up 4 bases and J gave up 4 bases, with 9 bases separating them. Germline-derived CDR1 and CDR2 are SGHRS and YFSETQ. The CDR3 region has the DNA TGCGCCAGCAGCCGGACAGATTACAATGAGCAGTTCTTC. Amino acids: CASSRTDYNEQFF.

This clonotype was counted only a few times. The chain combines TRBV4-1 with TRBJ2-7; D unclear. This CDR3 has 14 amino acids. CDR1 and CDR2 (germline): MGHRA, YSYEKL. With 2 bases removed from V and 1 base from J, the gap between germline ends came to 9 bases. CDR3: CASSQTYRSYEQYF. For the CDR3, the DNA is TGCGCCAGCAGCCAAACGTACCGGTCCTACGAGCAGTACTTC.

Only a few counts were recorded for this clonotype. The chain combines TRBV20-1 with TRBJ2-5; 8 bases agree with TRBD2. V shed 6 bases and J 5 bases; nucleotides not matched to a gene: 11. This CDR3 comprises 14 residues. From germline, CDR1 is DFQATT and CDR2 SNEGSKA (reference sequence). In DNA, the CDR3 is TGCAGTGCGCCGCCGGGACTAGTACTGGAGACCCAGTACTTC. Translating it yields CSAPPGLVLETQYF.

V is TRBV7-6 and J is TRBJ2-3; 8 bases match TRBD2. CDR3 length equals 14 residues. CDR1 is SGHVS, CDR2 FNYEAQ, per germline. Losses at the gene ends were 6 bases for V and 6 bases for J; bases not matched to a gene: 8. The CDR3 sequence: CASRPSGRGDTQYF. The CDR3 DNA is TGTGCCAGCAGACCCAGCGGGAGAGGGGATACGCAGTATTTT.

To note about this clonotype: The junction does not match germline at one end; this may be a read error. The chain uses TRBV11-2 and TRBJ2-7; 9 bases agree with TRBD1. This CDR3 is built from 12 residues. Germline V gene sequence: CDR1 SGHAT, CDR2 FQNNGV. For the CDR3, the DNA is TGTGCCAGCAGCTTAGAGGACAGGGGACTTAACTTC. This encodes CASSLEDRGLNF.

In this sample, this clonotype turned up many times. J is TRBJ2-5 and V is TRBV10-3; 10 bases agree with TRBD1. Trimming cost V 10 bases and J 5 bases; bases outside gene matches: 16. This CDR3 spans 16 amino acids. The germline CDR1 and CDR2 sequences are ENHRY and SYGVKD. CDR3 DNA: TGTGCCACCCTTGAAGGGGACAGGGGCTATTTGGAGACCCAGTACTTC. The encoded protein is CATLEGDRGYLETQYF.

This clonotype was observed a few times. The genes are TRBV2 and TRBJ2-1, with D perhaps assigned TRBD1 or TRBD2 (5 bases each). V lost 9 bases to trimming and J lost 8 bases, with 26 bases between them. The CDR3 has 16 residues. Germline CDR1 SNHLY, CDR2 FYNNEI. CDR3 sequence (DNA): TGTGCCAGGGATAGGTCCGGGACCCCCTTAACCTATGAGCAGTTCTTC. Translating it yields CARDRSGTPLTYEQFF.

The CDR3 loop reads CASSFRDFPSYEQYF. The DNA for the CDR3 is TGTGCCAGCAGTTTCCGGGACTTCCCCTCCTACGAGCAGTACTTC. The rearrangement uses TRBV2 and TRBJ2-7, with a tentative D call TRBD2 (6 bases). V was trimmed by 5 bases and J by 0 bases, leaving 14 bases between them. The CDR3 loop spans 15 amino acids. Germline values: CDR1 SNHLY, CDR2 FYNNEI.